This T cell receptor (beta chain) was recorded in a study of blood T cell repertoires in COVID-19. Germline CDR1 reads SGHRS; CDR2 reads YFSETQ. V gave up 5 bases and J gave up 1 base; unmatched junction bases: 3. The CDR3 totals 15 residues. Libraries were prepared by immunoSEQ multiplex PCR; TCRdb keeps only in-frame clonotypes and omits some of them. The table includes a few hundred thousand clones, about 86% detected once. This clonotype was sampled from a man aged 50 or older who had recovered from COVID-19. The specimen was PBMCs or T cells enriched from blood (not recorded which). The chain has TRBV5-1 and TRBJ2-7; 13 bases are a match to TRBD2. The chain's CDR3 is CASRSGLAGSYEQYF. CDR3 sequence (DNA): TGCGCCAGCAGGTCGGGACTAGCGGGATCCTACGAGCAGTACTTC.